These 2 T cell receptor beta chains were sequenced from one sample in a study of T cells in Graves' hyperthyroidism and ophthalmopathy. It was RNA transcripts that yielded the amplified TCR beta CDR3 regions. During a first-round RT-PCR of the TCR CDR3, the HTBI primer set was used. TCRdb reprocessed the multiplex PCR reads with MiXCR, giving one entry per CDR3 protein. The sample includes about 550,000 distinct CDR3 sequences, less than 25% of them seen just once. The source material was blood. The receptors derive from a man between 18 and 29 years old with Graves' hyperthyroidism.

This clonotype was seen at least ten times. V is TRBV6-1 and J is TRBJ2-7, with D possibly TRBD1 on 6 matching bases. The V end lost 6 bases, the J end lost 2 bases, and 26 bases lay between the germline ends. The CDR3 extends over 18 amino acids. Looked up from germline, CDR1 is MNHNS and CDR2 is SASEGT. The CDR3: CASSELPRFTGTPYEQYF. In nucleotides, the CDR3 is TGTGCCAGCAGCGAACTACCCCGTTTTACCGGGACACCCTACGAGCAGTACTTC.

This rearrangement joins TRBV20-1 to TRBJ2-3; D gene ambiguous. The CDR3 totals 12 residues. Germline CDR1 reads DFQATT; CDR2 reads SNEGSKA (reference sequence). V lost 4 bases and J 11 bases, leaving 16 bases between the germline ends. The CDR3 reads CSATPRPSGQYF. In DNA form, the CDR3 reads TGCAGTGCTACACCGCGGCCATCCGGGCAGTATTTT.